This T cell receptor beta chain was captured by sequencing in a study of T cell responses to AZD1222 COVID-19 vaccine. Broader study findings: Across spike, vaccine-associated CD4 TCRs were found, dominant at 160-218 and 743-854. The donor group comprised mostly white British people and more females; the analysis possibly underestimated clonal diversity. Only a handful of AZD1222 recipients were seropositive at baseline.

Repertoires were generated with immunoSEQ multiplex PCR, while TCRdb's copy carries only in-frame clones and drops some. The data contain about 90,000 clones, 75% to 90% of them singletons. As to this clone: What it binds is not known. This specimen includes other DNA sequences encoding the same CDR3.

CDR3 length: 13 amino acids. Per the germline V gene, CDR1 is GTSNPN and CDR2 is SVGIG (reference sequence). Between the trimmed V and J ends, which lost 1 base and 1 base, there was a span of 7 bases. The sequences come from peripheral blood, collected 28 days after the second AZD1222 dose. This receptor was identified in an adult who received the AZD1222 COVID-19 vaccine. The V and J genes are TRBV30 and TRBJ1-1, with D unclear. CDR3 sequence (DNA): TGTGCCTGGAGTGGTTCGAGGAACACTGAAGCTTTCTTT. It is translated as CAWSGSRNTEAFF. The full variable domain, in which reference TRBV30 and TRBJ1-1 provide the parts outside the CDR3, is SQTIHQWPATLVQPVGSPLSLECTVEGTSNPNLYWYRQAAGRGLQLLFYSVGIGQISSEVPQNLSASRPQDRQFILSSKKLLLSDSGFYLCAWSGSRNTEAFFGQGTRLTVV.